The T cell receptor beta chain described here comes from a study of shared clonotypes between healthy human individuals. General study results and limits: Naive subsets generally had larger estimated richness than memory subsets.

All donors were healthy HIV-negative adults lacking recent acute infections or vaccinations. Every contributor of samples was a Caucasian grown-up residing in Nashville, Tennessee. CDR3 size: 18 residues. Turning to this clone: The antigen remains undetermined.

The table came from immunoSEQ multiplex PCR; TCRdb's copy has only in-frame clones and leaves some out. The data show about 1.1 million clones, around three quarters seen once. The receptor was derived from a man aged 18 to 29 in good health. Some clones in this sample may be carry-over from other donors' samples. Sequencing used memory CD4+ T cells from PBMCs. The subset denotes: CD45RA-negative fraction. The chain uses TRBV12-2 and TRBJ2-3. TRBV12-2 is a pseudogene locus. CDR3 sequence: CASRLAMGDPSVGDTQYF. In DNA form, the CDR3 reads TGTGCAAGTCGCTTAGCGATGGGGGACCCCTCTGTGGGAGATACGCAGTATTTT.